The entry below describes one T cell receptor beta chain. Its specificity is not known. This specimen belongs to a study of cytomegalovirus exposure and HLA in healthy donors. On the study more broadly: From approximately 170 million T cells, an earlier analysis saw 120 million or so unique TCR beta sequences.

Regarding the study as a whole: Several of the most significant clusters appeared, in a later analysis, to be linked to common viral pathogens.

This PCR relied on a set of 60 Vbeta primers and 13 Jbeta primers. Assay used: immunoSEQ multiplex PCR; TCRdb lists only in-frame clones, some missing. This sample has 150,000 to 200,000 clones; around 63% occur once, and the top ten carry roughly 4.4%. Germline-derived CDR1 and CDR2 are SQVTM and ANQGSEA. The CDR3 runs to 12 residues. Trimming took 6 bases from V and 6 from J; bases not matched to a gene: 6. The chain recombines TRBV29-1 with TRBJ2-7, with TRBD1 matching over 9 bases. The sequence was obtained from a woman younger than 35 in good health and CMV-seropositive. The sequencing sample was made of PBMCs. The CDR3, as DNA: TGCAGCGTGGCCGGGACAGGGTTCGAGCAGTACTTC. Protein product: CSVAGTGFEQYF.